A single sample is the source of the 14 T cell receptor beta chains below, sequenced in a study of T-cell memory formation after mild COVID-19. TCRdb used MiXCR to reprocess the 5' RACE reads, holding one entry per CDR3 protein. The sample includes approximately 260,000 distinct CDR3 sequences, roughly 17% of them seen just once. Sequencing used PBMCs or a T cell subset sorted from them (not recorded which). The receptors were gathered from a man younger than 35 who had mild COVID-19 (a few samples of this study predate the infection). Cell type and time point are not known.

This clonotype turned up a few times. This chain links TRBV5-1 with TRBJ1-6, with 10 bases that match TRBD1. Germline V gene sequence: CDR1 SGHRS, CDR2 YFSETQ. The CDR3 is made up of 17 amino acids. The V segment lost 0 bases and the J segment 8 bases; nucleotides outside the gene matches: 8. DNA for the CDR3: TGCGCCAGCAGCTTGGGACAGGGGGCAAAAAGTTATTCACCCCTCCACTTT. Protein product: CASSLGQGAKSYSPLHF.

V is TRBV9 and J is TRBJ2-2, with 7 positions matching TRBD1. Trimming removed 3 bases from V and 0 bases from J; junction bases left unmatched: 5. The CDR3 covers 16 residues. Germline values: CDR1 SGDLS, CDR2 YYNGEE. CDR3 DNA: TGTGCCAGCAGCGGAGGGACAGACGCGAACACCGGGGAGCTGTTTTTT. Protein sequence: CASSGGTDANTGELFF.

The chain combines TRBV5-6 with TRBJ1-3, with D perhaps matching TRBD1 (6 bases). V shed 0 bases and J shed 4 bases, with 8 bases lying between them. The CDR3 runs 14 residues. Germline lookup yields CDR1 SGHDT and CDR2 YYEEEE. The chain's CDR3 is CASSLGGGGNTIYF. In DNA form, the CDR3 reads TGTGCCAGCAGCTTGGGCGGGGGCGGAAACACCATATATTTT.

This clonotype was seen only a few times. J is TRBJ1-2 and V is TRBV7-2; no firm D call. The CDR3 is 14 amino acids. V was pared by 1 base and J by 2 bases, with 8 bases between. From germline, CDR1 is SGHTA and CDR2 FQGNSA. The CDR3 coding sequence is TGTGCCAGCAGCTTAGGGGATGTAAACTATGGCTACACCTTC. Protein product: CASSLGDVNYGYTF.

This clonotype was seen only a few times. This chain connects TRBV2 to TRBJ1-4, with no clear D. CDR3 length equals 17 residues. The V end lost 3 bases, the J end lost 1 base, and 15 bases lay between the germline ends. The germline CDR1 and CDR2 sequences are SNHLY and FYNNEI. CDR3 nucleotide sequence: TGTGCCAGCAGTGATCCCCTGTGGTTCCGAACTAATGAAAAACTGTTTTTT. Protein: CASSDPLWFRTNEKLFF.

The gene calls are TRBV11-2 and TRBJ2-5; no reliable D call. From germline, CDR1 is SGHAT and CDR2 FQNNGV. The CDR3 runs to 14 residues. Trimming took 4 bases from V and 6 from J, leaving 15 bases between them. The CDR3 DNA reads TGTGCCAGCAGCTCCCTGGACGGCGGCAAGACCCAGTACTTC. This translates into CASSSLDGGKTQYF. Supplemented by reference TRBV11-2 and TRBJ2-5, the full variable domain reads EAGVAQSPRYKIIEKRQSVAFWCNPISGHATLYWYQQILGQGPKLLIQFQNNGVVDDSQLPKDRFSAERLKGVDSTLKIQPAKLEDSAVYLCASSSLDGGKTQYFGPGTRLLVL.

J is TRBJ1-1 and V is TRBV2, with D hard to call. Looked up from germline, CDR1 is SNHLY and CDR2 is FYNNEI. This CDR3 is built from 11 residues. Between the trimmed V and J ends, which lost 5 bases and 11 bases, there was a span of 12 bases. CDR3 sequence: CASSRTRGAFF. DNA for the CDR3: TGTGCCAGCAGTCGGACGCGAGGGGCTTTCTTT.

This chain uses TRBV5-1 with TRBJ2-1; unclear D gene. The germline V gene has CDR1 SGHRS and CDR2 YFSETQ. Trimming pared 0 bases from V and 10 bases from J, leaving 8 bases between. CDR3 size: 12 residues. The CDR3 DNA is TGCGCCAGCAGCTTGGTAACTTGGGAGCAGTTCTTC. Protein product: CASSLVTWEQFF.

The gene calls are TRBV12-3 or TRBV12-4 and TRBJ2-1; TRBD2 matches 9 bases. J gave up 8 bases and V 5 bases, and 13 bases lay outside the gene matches. CDR3 length equals 16 residues. CDR3: CASSRLGRGGVHEQFF. In nucleotides, the CDR3 is TGTGCCAGCAGTCGTTTGGGTCGCGGGGGGGTCCATGAGCAGTTCTTC.

V usage is TRBV20-1 and J usage is TRBJ2-7; 10 nucleotides agree with TRBD2. This CDR3 region has 15 residues. Germline CDR1 reads DFQATT; CDR2 reads SNEGSKA (reference sequence). The V segment lost 3 bases and the J segment 0 bases; nucleotides outside the gene matches: 5. The CDR3 DNA reads TGCAGTGCTAGGCAACCTAGCGGGGGCTCCTACGAGCAGTACTTC. Protein sequence: CSARQPSGGSYEQYF.

This clonotype showed up many times. The V and J genes are TRBV7-3 and TRBJ2-3; D perhaps matches TRBD1 (5 bases). The CDR3 covers 13 residues. V lost 5 bases to trimming and J lost 3 bases, with 9 bases between them. Germline assignment: CDR1 SGHTA and CDR2 FQGTGA. The CDR3, as DNA: TGTGCCAGCAGCACCCAGGGAACAGATACGCAGTATTTT. Translation: CASSTQGTDTQYF. Based on the CDR3 plus reference TRBV7-3 and TRBJ2-3, the full variable domain is GAGVSQTPSNKVTEKGKYVELRCDPISGHTALYWYRQSLGQGPEFLIYFQGTGAADDSGLPNDRFFAVRPEGSVSTLKIQRTERGDSAVYLCASSTQGTDTQYFGPGTRLTVL.

V gene TRBV7-2 combines with J gene TRBJ1-3; 9 bases are shared with TRBD1. This CDR3 spans 16 amino acids. The V segment lost 0 bases and the J segment 2 bases; nucleotides outside the gene matches: 2. CDR1 SGHTA and CDR2 FQGNSA come from the germline V gene. In DNA, the CDR3 is TGTGCCAGCAGCTTAGCGGGGACAGGGCCTGGAAACACCATATATTTT. Its protein product is CASSLAGTGPGNTIYF. The full variable domain, completed using reference TRBV7-2 and TRBJ1-3, is GAGVSQSPSNKVTEKGKDVELRCDPISGHTALYWYRQSLGQGLEFLIYFQGNSAPDKSGLPSDRFSAERTGGSVSTLTIQRTQQEDSAVYLCASSLAGTGPGNTIYFGEGSWLTVV.

The V gene is TRBV3-1, the J gene TRBJ1-2; TRBD1 matches at 10 bases. Germline V lookup: CDR1 LGHDT, CDR2 YNNKEL (reference sequence). Trimming took 2 bases from V and 1 from J; bases not matched to a gene: 13. This CDR3 region has 19 residues. CDR3 bases: TGTGCCAGCAGCCAATCGACCTCGGGACAGGGGAATTTTAACTATGGCTACACCTTC. This codes for CASSQSTSGQGNFNYGYTF.

This clonotype has a count of ten or more. The rearrangement uses TRBV24-1 and TRBJ2-1; no firm D call. V was shortened by 9 bases and J by 5 bases, with 10 bases between the two germline ends. Per the germline V gene, CDR1 is KGHDR and CDR2 is SFDVKD. This CDR3 has 12 residues. The CDR3 nucleotides are TGTGCCACCTGGAACCCCGACAATGAGCAGTTCTTC. Translation: CATWNPDNEQFF.